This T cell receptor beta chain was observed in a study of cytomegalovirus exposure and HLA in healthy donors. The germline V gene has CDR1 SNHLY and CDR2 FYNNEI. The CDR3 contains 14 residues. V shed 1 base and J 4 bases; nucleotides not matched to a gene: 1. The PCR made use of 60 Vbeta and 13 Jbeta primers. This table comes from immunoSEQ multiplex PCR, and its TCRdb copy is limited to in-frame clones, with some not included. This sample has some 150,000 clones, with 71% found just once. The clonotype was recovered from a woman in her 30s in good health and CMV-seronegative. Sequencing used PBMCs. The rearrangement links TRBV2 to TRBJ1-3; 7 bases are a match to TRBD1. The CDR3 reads CASSEVTGGNTIYF. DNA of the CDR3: TGTGCCAGCAGTGAAGTGACAGGGGGAAACACCATATATTTT.